The 27 T cell receptor beta chains given below trace back to one sample, sequenced in a study of blood T cells in healthy people across ages. Sample-barcoded 5' priming and a J-beta primer mix drove a second PCR of roughly 6 to 12 cycles. TCRdb recomputed calls from the 5' RACE reads with MiXCR, one row per CDR3 protein. This table holds more than 1 million distinct CDR3 sequences, roughly 45% found once. The sample consisted of blood. These TCRs come from a woman aged 60-75 years in good health.

The chain joins TRBV28 to TRBJ2-7; D tentatively reads TRBD1 or TRBD2 (6 bases each). From germline, CDR1 is MDHEN and CDR2 SYDVKM. V was trimmed by 6 bases and J by 7 bases, leaving 19 bases between them. The CDR3 has 14 residues. For the CDR3, the DNA is TGTGCCAGCAGCCGAACCGGGGGCGCTTCGGAGCAGTACTTC. This translates into CASSRTGGASEQYF.

The chain carries TRBV20-1 and TRBJ2-7; D may be TRBD1 or TRBD2 (5 bases each). Trimming pared 1 base from V and 0 bases from J, leaving 16 bases between. The germline V gene encodes CDR1 DFQATT and CDR2 SNEGSKA (reference sequence). This CDR3 region has 16 residues. CDR3 protein: CSARGTLGASSYEQYF. Here the CDR3 DNA reads TGCAGTGCTAGAGGGACCCTCGGGGCCAGCTCCTACGAGCAGTACTTC.

This clonotype showed up just a few times. The V and J genes are TRBV25-1 and TRBJ1-1; TRBD1 is a possible D gene (6 bases). The ends were cut back, 4 bases at V and 6 bases at J, with 15 bases in the middle. Germline V gene data show CDR1 as MGHDK and CDR2 as SYGVNS. The CDR3 contains 14 residues. The CDR3 loop is CASSGSGDGAEAFF. CDR3 coding DNA: TGTGCCAGCAGTGGGTCAGGGGACGGGGCTGAAGCTTTCTTT.

This sequence joins TRBV5-1 and TRBJ1-1; 7 bases align to TRBD1. The germline CDR1 and CDR2 sequences are SGHRS and YFSETQ. CDR3 length equals 15 residues. The junction had 6 bases not matched to a gene; V was cut back by 2 bases and J by 2 bases. The CDR3 nucleotides are TGCGCCAGCAGCTTAAGAACAGGGGCTAACACTGAAGCTTTCTTT. It yields the protein CASSLRTGANTEAFF.

The chain is built from TRBV20-1 and TRBJ2-7; 7 bases match TRBD1. From germline, CDR1 is DFQATT and CDR2 SNEGSKA (reference sequence). CDR3 length: 15 amino acids. Trimming cost V 3 bases and J 3 bases; bases outside gene matches: 11. The CDR3 loop reads CSASRDARGLYEQYF. For the CDR3, the DNA is TGCAGTGCTAGTCGGGACGCGAGGGGGCTCTACGAGCAGTACTTC.

V is TRBV6-1 and J is TRBJ2-5; D tentatively reads TRBD1 or TRBD2 (5 bases each). The CDR3 has 11 residues. V was pared by 4 bases and J by 11 bases, with 11 bases between. Germline CDR1 reads MNHNS; CDR2 reads SASEGT. CDR3 bases: TGTGCCAGCAGTGTTGGGGGTAAGCAGTACTTC. It codes for CASSVGGKQYF.

The chain recombines TRBV27 with TRBJ2-1, with a possible D match to TRBD2 (6 bases). Germline V gene lookup returns CDR1 MNHEY and CDR2 SMNVEV (reference sequence). V was cut by 2 bases and J by 8 bases, with 16 bases left in between. The CDR3 runs to 15 residues. In nucleotides, the CDR3 is TGTGCCAGCAGTTTACTTGCGGGACGCCGGGATGAGCAGTTCTTC. Protein: CASSLLAGRRDEQFF.

This clonotype was seen more than once but under ten times. The chain carries TRBV5-6 and TRBJ2-3; D possibly corresponds to TRBD2 (7 bases). V was cut by 3 bases and J by 6 bases, with 17 bases left in between. The CDR3 sequence is 15 residues long. Per germline, CDR1 SGHDT and CDR2 YYEEEE. As DNA, the CDR3 is TGTGCCAGCAGCTCCGGAGGGGGGGGCTTTGATACGCAGTATTTT. Amino acid sequence: CASSSGGGGFDTQYF.

This clonotype was detected once. A much bigger clone sits one base away, suggesting this may be a read error. The chain is built from TRBV7-6 and TRBJ2-1, with a weak D call TRBD1 (7 bases). Trimming left V 5 bases short and J 6 bases short, with 20 bases between. Germline V gene sequence: CDR1 SGHVS, CDR2 FNYEAQ. The CDR3 loop spans 16 amino acids. The CDR3 nucleotides read TGTGCCAGCAGCCTTCGAAACAGGGGAGGTTTCAATGAGCAGTTCTTC. Its protein is CASSLRNRGGFNEQFF. Supplemented by reference TRBV7-6 and TRBJ2-1, the full variable domain reads GAGVSQSPRYKVTKRGQDVALRCDPISGHVSLYWYRQALGQGPEFLTYFNYEAQQDKSGLPNDRFSAERPEGSISTLTIQRTEQRDSAMYRCASSLRNRGGFNEQFFGPGTRLTVL.

This clonotype has more than one count but fewer than ten. J is TRBJ2-3 and V is TRBV7-2, with 7 bases identical to TRBD1. The V and J ends lost 4 bases and 0 bases, in that order; junction bases with no gene match: 4. Germline CDR1 and CDR2: SGHTA and FQGNSA. The CDR3 extends over 15 amino acids. CDR3 DNA: TGTGCCAGCAGCTATGGGGACAGAAGCACAGATACGCAGTATTTT. Its protein is CASSYGDRSTDTQYF. The full variable domain, completed using reference TRBV7-2 and TRBJ2-3, is GAGVSQSPSNKVTEKGKDVELRCDPISGHTALYWYRQSLGQGLEFLIYFQGNSAPDKSGLPSDRFSAERTGGSVSTLTIQRTQQEDSAVYLCASSYGDRSTDTQYFGPGTRLTVL.

The V gene is TRBV6-5, the J gene TRBJ1-2; 8 positions match TRBD1. The CDR3 sequence is 16 residues long. V shed 1 base and J 7 bases; nucleotides not matched to a gene: 11. The V gene's germline CDR1 is MNHEY and CDR2 SVGAGI. CDR3 nucleotide sequence: TGTGCCAGCAGTTACTTGGGGACAGGTATAAGCGGTGGCTACACCTTC. Protein: CASSYLGTGISGGYTF.

The chain joins TRBV7-2 to TRBJ2-7; D gene ambiguous. The V end was cut by 1 base, the J end by 7 bases, with 35 bases between. The CDR3 spans 21 residues. Per the germline V gene, CDR1 is SGHTA and CDR2 is FQGNSA. The CDR3 loop reads CASSLGPPRLAGATSYNEQYF. CDR3 coding DNA: TGTGCCAGCAGCTTAGGGCCCCCACGACTGGCTGGCGCTACCTCCTACAATGAGCAGTACTTC.

This chain uses TRBV14 with TRBJ2-1; 10 nucleotides match TRBD1. V lost 4 bases and J lost 6; bases outside the gene matches: 9. The CDR3 contains 16 residues. Germline V lookup: CDR1 SGHDN, CDR2 FVKESK. CDR3 in amino acids: CASSRIGQGGVNEQFF. The DNA for the CDR3 is TGTGCCAGCAGCCGGATCGGACAGGGGGGAGTCAATGAGCAGTTCTTC.

This clonotype showed up many times. The chain links TRBV7-2 to TRBJ2-5; no clear D gene. The length of the CDR3 is 14 residues. The ends were cut back, 0 bases at V and 5 bases at J, with 10 bases in the middle. Germline V gene sequence: CDR1 SGHTA, CDR2 FQGNSA. The CDR3 loop is CASSLAHPSETQYF. The CDR3 region has the DNA TGTGCCAGCAGCTTAGCGCATCCTTCCGAGACCCAGTACTTC.

This clonotype was counted a few times. V is TRBV10-3 and J is TRBJ2-7; 8 nucleotides align to TRBD1. This CDR3 is 16 amino acids long. J gave up 2 bases and V 7 bases, and 13 bases lay outside the gene matches. Per germline, CDR1 ENHRY and CDR2 SYGVKD. CDR3 coding DNA: TGTGCCATCACCGACCCCACAGGGGGGATTACCTACGAGCAGTACTTC. Its translation is CAITDPTGGITYEQYF.

The rearrangement links TRBV21-1 to TRBJ2-1; the table's D call, TRBD1, was not checked against the DNA. TRBV21-1 is marked as a pseudogene. The CDR3 has 16 amino acids. The CDR3 DNA reads as TGTGCCAGCAGCAAGGGGGGAAGAGAGATGAACAATGAGCAGTTCTTC. Its protein is CASSKGGREMNNEQFF.

The J gene is TRBJ2-3, the V gene TRBV25-1; unclear D gene. The germline gives CDR1 MGHDK, CDR2 SYGVNS. CDR3 length equals 14 residues. Trimming pared 4 bases from V and 2 bases from J, leaving 10 bases between. CDR3 residues: CASSGSSYTDTQYF. CDR3 DNA: TGTGCCAGCAGTGGTTCCTCATACACAGATACGCAGTATTTT.

This clonotype occurred a few times. The chain recombines TRBV28 with TRBJ1-3; no reliable D call. The CDR3 consists of 14 residues. Trimming stripped 4 bases from V and 0 bases from J, with 7 bases between. Germline CDR1 is MDHEN and CDR2 is SYDVKM. CDR3 sequence (DNA): TGTGCCAGCAGTTACGGAGGCTCTGGAAACACCATATATTTT. This encodes CASSYGGSGNTIYF.

This clonotype appeared a few times. V gene TRBV12-3 or TRBV12-4 combines with J gene TRBJ1-2, with D possibly matching TRBD1 (6 bases). Trimming left V 1 base short and J 5 bases short, with 17 bases between. The CDR3 runs 16 residues. The CDR3 is CASSLEGGLGGYGYTF. CDR3 DNA: TGTGCCAGCAGTTTAGAGGGGGGGCTCGGGGGATATGGCTACACCTTC.

This sequence joins TRBV20-1 and TRBJ2-5; 12 bases align to TRBD2. CDR3 length: 14 residues. Germline CDR1 DFQATT, CDR2 SNEGSKA (reference sequence). Losses at the gene ends were 5 bases for V and 11 bases for J; bases not matched to a gene: 12. The DNA for the CDR3 is TGCAGTGCTGAGACTAGCGGGAGTCGATATGAGCAGTACTTC. Encoded protein: CSAETSGSRYEQYF.

This clonotype showed up just a few times. This sequence joins TRBV28 and TRBJ2-5, with D possibly matching TRBD2 (5 bases). CDR3 length: 12 amino acids. V lost 2 bases and J 11 bases, leaving 12 bases between the germline ends. CDR1 is MDHEN and CDR2 is SYDVKM in the germline V gene. In DNA form, the CDR3 reads TGTGCCAGCAGTTTAGGCCTTTGGGAGCAGTACTTC. It specifies CASSLGLWEQYF.

V usage is TRBV9 and J usage is TRBJ2-1; D ambiguous. Between the trimmed V and J ends, which lost 0 bases and 3 bases, there was a span of 7 bases. The CDR3 extends over 14 amino acids. Germline CDR1 and CDR2: SGDLS and YYNGEE. The CDR3 sequence is CASSVGHDYNEQFF. The CDR3 DNA sequence: TGTGCCAGCAGCGTAGGTCATGACTACAATGAGCAGTTCTTC.

The table lists this clonotype with a few counts. The genes are TRBV4-2 and TRBJ2-5; 7 bases line up with TRBD2. V was clipped by 2 bases and J by 3 bases; unmatched bases: 9. Germline CDR1 and CDR2: LGHNA and YNFKEQ. The CDR3 sequence is 16 residues long. CDR3 nucleotides: TGTGCCAGCAGCCAAACTGGACTAGATAGAGAAGAGACCCAGTACTTC. Translation: CASSQTGLDREETQYF.

This rearrangement joins TRBV28 to TRBJ1-2; 10 positions match TRBD1. The CDR3 consists of 16 residues. The trim removed 5 bases at V and 5 bases at J, leaving 11 bases unmatched. The germline gives CDR1 MDHEN, CDR2 SYDVKM. The CDR3 reads CASSGTGDRSGYGYTF. The CDR3 coding sequence is TGTGCCAGCAGTGGGACAGGGGATAGATCGGGGTATGGCTACACCTTC.

This chain connects TRBV4-2 to TRBJ2-5; perhaps TRBD1 as D (5 bases). Germline V gene sequence: CDR1 LGHNA, CDR2 YNFKEQ. This CDR3 spans 12 amino acids. Between the trimmed V and J ends, which lost 0 bases and 11 bases, there was a span of 10 bases. As DNA, the CDR3 is TGTGCCAGCAGCCAAGAAGGGGATGAGCAGTACTTC. Its protein product is CASSQEGDEQYF.

To note about this clonotype: A read error may produce the germline difference seen at one junction end. J is TRBJ2-4 and V is TRBV5-5, with 12 nucleotides matching TRBD2. The germline V gene encodes CDR1 SGHKS and CDR2 YYEKEE (reference sequence). CDR3 length: 20 residues. The CDR3 is CASSSYPLAGGQGAKNTQYF. The DNA for the CDR3 is TGTGCCAGCAGCTCCTATCCTCTAGCGGGAGGGCAGGGGGCCAAAAACACTCAGTACTTC.

The CDR3 reads CASSLWSGGDFSYEQYF. The DNA of the CDR3 is TGTGCCAGCAGCCTATGGTCCGGGGGAGACTTCTCCTACGAGCAGTACTTC. V is TRBV4-2 and J is TRBJ2-7; the D gene is possibly TRBD2 (6 bases). This CDR3 has 17 amino acids. Germline CDR1 is LGHNA and CDR2 is YNFKEQ. Trimming left V 4 bases short and J 0 bases short, with 19 bases between.